This entry describes one T cell receptor beta chain. Antigen unknown. Sequencing of TCR beta, carried out with a high-throughput approach, was applied to CD8+ and CD4+ T cells from the blood. Those who served as multiple sclerosis controls were treatment-naive patients with stable or active relapsing-remitting disease. This CDR3 contains 14 residues. The germline CDR1 and CDR2 sequences are PRHDT and FYEKMQ (reference sequence). V was cut by 0 bases and J by 7 bases, with 10 bases left in between. The authors reverse transcribed roughly 0.45 to 1 ug RNA with random hexamers. Amplification of TCR beta CDR3 spanned 54 Vbeta and 13 Jbeta via immunoSEQ multiplex PCR. Each CDR3 protein gets one entry after TCRdb re-called the immunoSEQ multiplex PCR reads with MiXCR. The data show around 130,000 distinct CDR3 sequences, about 90% seen once. The data stem from a study of CD8 T cells in Susac syndrome. General study results and limits: By the study's own acknowledgment, its TCR sequencing and HLA analysis included relatively few individuals.

This TCR was sampled from a human donor with multiple sclerosis. Sequencing input: CD8+ T cells from PBMCs. The J gene is TRBJ1-5, the V gene TRBV13; D gene unclear. CDR3 region: CASSLGVGGQPQHF. CDR3 sequence (DNA): TGTGCCAGCAGCTTAGGAGTGGGAGGGCAGCCCCAGCATTTT.